Here is one T cell receptor (beta chain) with its context. The CDR3 extends over 12 amino acids. The germline V gene has CDR1 SQVTM and CDR2 ANQGSEA. The ends were cut back, 4 bases at V and 4 bases at J, with 10 bases in the middle. This record belongs to a study of control samples from healthy donors and cancer patients. Repertoires were generated with immunoSEQ multiplex PCR, while TCRdb's copy carries only in-frame clones and drops some. The profile covers 70,000 to 95,000 clones, with around 87% appearing a single time and over 15% taken by the ten largest. This clonotype was obtained from a man aged 50-60 years in good health. The chain is built from TRBV29-1 and TRBJ1-2; a weak D match, TRBD1 (5 bases). The sample comprised blood. For the CDR3, the DNA is TGCAGCGTTGGGGGGGACTTCTATGGCTACACCTTC. This sequence encodes CSVGGDFYGYTF.